The 30 T cell receptor beta chains below come from one sample, sequenced in a study of metastatic and nonmetastatic thyroid tumors. TCRdb recomputed clones from the PCR reads via MiXCR. The sample carries about 6,000 clones, 16% recorded once. All patients were untreated before thyroid surgery. Material for sequencing was tumor tissue. The source of these receptors is a male donor with papillary thyroid cancer or a benign thyroid nodule (not recorded which). Some clones in this sample may be carry-over from other donors' samples.

By its share, this clone is medium-sized. V is TRBV20-1 and J is TRBJ1-5, with D maybe TRBD1 (5 bases). The germline CDR1 and CDR2 sequences are DFQATT and SNEGSKA (reference sequence). This CDR3 region has 12 residues. V lost 3 bases to trimming and J lost 7 bases, with 10 bases between them. CDR3 residues: CSASAGNQPQHF. DNA for the CDR3: TGCAGTGCTAGTGCAGGGAACCAGCCCCAGCATTTT.

This clone was detected ten times or more. CDR3 nucleotide sequence: TGTGCCAGCTCACCGAGGGACAGGGGGGAGACCCAGTACTTC. This sequence encodes CASSPRDRGETQYF. The chain recombines TRBV18 with TRBJ2-5; the match to TRBD1 covers 11 bases. Germline CDR1 KGHSH, CDR2 LQKENI. This CDR3 is built from 14 residues. V trimming: 3 bases; J trimming: 5 bases; junction bases outside the gene matches: 2.

By its share, this clone is medium-sized. The gene calls are TRBV11-1 and TRBJ1-1; D gene ambiguous. V dropped 0 bases and J dropped 0 bases, with 8 bases sitting between them. The CDR3 is made up of 15 amino acids. Germline V gene lookup returns CDR1 SGHAT and CDR2 FQDESV (reference sequence). The CDR3: CASSLAGNLNTEAFF. CDR3 sequence (DNA): TGTGCCAGCAGCTTAGCAGGGAACTTGAACACTGAAGCTTTCTTT. Full variable domain (missing parts from reference TRBV11-1 and TRBJ1-1): EAEVAQSPRYKITEKSQAVAFWCDPISGHATLYWYRQILGQGPELLVQFQDESVVDDSQLPKDRFSAERLKGVDSTLKIQPAELGDSAMYLCASSLAGNLNTEAFFGQGTRLTVV.

This clone was counted at least ten times. The rearrangement uses TRBV7-2 and TRBJ2-3, with D possibly called TRBD1 or TRBD2 (5 bases each). Deletions cut 2 bases from V and 2 bases from J, with 11 bases between. Per the germline V gene, CDR1 is SGHTA and CDR2 is FQGNSA. This CDR3 has 15 amino acids. The CDR3 reads CASSLRGRPTDTQYF. The CDR3 region has the DNA TGTGCCAGCAGCTTACGGGGCCGACCCACAGATACGCAGTATTTT.

This clone is labeled as medium-sized. This chain links TRBV10-1 with TRBJ2-2; 7 bases match TRBD1. CDR1 is WNHNN and CDR2 is SYGVQD in the germline V gene (reference sequence). This CDR3 spans 13 amino acids. V lost 7 bases, J lost 4 bases, and 3 bases stayed unmatched. The CDR3 bases are TGCGCCAGCATTCAGGGGGTCACCGGGGAGCTGTTTTTT. Protein sequence: CASIQGVTGELFF.

V and J are TRBV9 and TRBJ2-5, with a possible D match to TRBD2 (6 bases). CDR3 length: 14 residues. CDR1 and CDR2 from the germline V gene are SGDLS and YYNGEE. The V end was cut by 1 base, the J end by 5 bases, with 12 bases between. The CDR3: CASSVFGGKETQYF. The CDR3 DNA reads as TGTGCCAGCAGCGTATTTGGAGGGAAGGAGACCCAGTACTTC.

By share of the sample, this clone is medium-sized. The chain links TRBV20-1 to TRBJ2-3; D may be TRBD2 (5 bases). The germline CDR1 and CDR2 sequences are DFQATT and SNEGSKA (reference sequence). CDR3 length: 14 amino acids. CDR3 DNA sequence: TGCAGCGAGGGCGGTACCGGGGGCACAGATACGCAGTATTTT. Its protein product is CSEGGTGGTDTQYF.

This clone is medium-sized. This sample includes further DNA sequences coding for the same CDR3. The V call is TRBV28, the J call TRBJ2-4; no reliable D call. The V gene's germline CDR1 is MDHEN and CDR2 SYDVKM. The CDR3 runs 16 residues. V was shortened by 0 bases and J by 1 base, with 10 bases between the two germline ends. CDR3 loop: CASSLWPTLAKNIQYF. CDR3 coding DNA: TGTGCCAGCAGTTTATGGCCCACGCTCGCCAAAAACATTCAGTACTTC.

This clone was seen repeatedly, ten times or more. The CDR3 protein is CASRVDTGELFF. The CDR3 DNA reads TGCGCCAGCAGAGTAGACACCGGGGAGCTGTTTTTT. The rearrangement uses TRBV5-1 and TRBJ2-2; no definite D call. Trimming cost V 5 bases and J 3 bases, with 5 bases left between them. Germline CDR1 SGHRS, CDR2 YFSETQ. This CDR3 contains 12 residues.

This clone is judged medium-sized. J is TRBJ2-3 and V is TRBV19, with 7 bases aligning to TRBD1. This CDR3 comprises 15 residues. The J segment lost 0 bases and the V segment lost 3 bases, leaving 3 bases of the junction unmatched. Looked up from germline, CDR1 is LNHDA and CDR2 is SQIVND (reference sequence). The DNA for the CDR3 is TGTGCCAGTAGTATGACAGGGACGAGCACAGATACGCAGTATTTT. This translates into CASSMTGTSTDTQYF.

A few counts support this clone. The germline gene is not matched at one end of the junction; a read error may be the cause. The chain is built from TRBV2 and TRBJ1-5, with D possibly TRBD1 on 6 matching bases. This CDR3 is 15 amino acids long. In germline, CDR1 is SNHLY, CDR2 FYNNEI. The CDR3 nucleotides are TGTGCCAGCAGTGCATCGAGACAGGACAGTCAGCCCCAGCATTTC. It yields the protein CASSASRQDSQPQHF.

In this sample, this clone is medium-sized (0.01 to 0.1%). The chain employs TRBV27 and TRBJ2-3; D possibly corresponds to TRBD1 (6 bases). This CDR3 has 16 residues. Per germline, CDR1 MNHEY and CDR2 SMNVEV (reference sequence). V lost 3 bases to trimming and J lost 0 bases, with 13 bases between them. CDR3 nucleotide sequence: TGTGCCAGCAGTTTTAGACAGGCCGTGAGCACAGATACGCAGTATTTT. Its translation: CASSFRQAVSTDTQYF.

This clone was detected ten times or more. Written as DNA, the CDR3 is TGTGCCAGCAGCTCGACGTATGACGAGCAGTACTTC. Its protein is CASSSTYDEQYF. The chain joins TRBV7-9 to TRBJ2-7; no clear D gene. The CDR3 is made up of 12 amino acids. Germline CDR1 reads SEHNR; CDR2 reads FQNEAQ (reference sequence). Trimming removed 4 bases at V and 5 bases at J, with 9 bases between.

By frequency in the sample, this clone is medium-sized. The chain is built from TRBV20-1 and TRBJ2-5; 8 bases line up with TRBD2. The V gene's germline CDR1 is DFQATT and CDR2 SNEGSKA (reference sequence). J lost 7 bases, V lost 6 bases, and 4 bases had no gene match. The CDR3 runs 11 residues. CDR3 protein: CSAPSGRTQYF. DNA for the CDR3: TGCAGTGCCCCGAGCGGGAGGACCCAGTACTTC.

By share of the sample, this clone is medium-sized (0.01 to 0.1%). The rearrangement joins TRBV19 to TRBJ2-2; 8 bases map to TRBD2. Trimming removed 2 bases from V and 4 bases from J; junction bases left unmatched: 6. Germline lookup yields CDR1 LNHDA and CDR2 SQIVND (reference sequence). This CDR3 has 16 amino acids. The CDR3 reads CASSISGGASTGELFF. The CDR3 DNA reads TGTGCCAGTAGTATATCGGGGGGGGCAAGCACCGGGGAGCTGTTTTTT.

This clone was counted between two and nine times. The same CDR3 is also encoded by other DNA sequences in this sample. V gene TRBV2 combines with J gene TRBJ2-5; 7 nucleotides align to TRBD2. Germline values: CDR1 SNHLY, CDR2 FYNNEI. The CDR3 consists of 15 residues. V lost 5 bases to trimming and J lost 1 base; unmatched junction nucleotides: 7. CDR3 coding DNA: TGTGCCAGCAGTTCCGGGACTACCCTCCAAGAGACCCAGTACTTC. Protein product: CASSSGTTLQETQYF. The complete variable domain, with remaining parts taken from reference TRBV2 and TRBJ2-5, reads EPEVTQTPSHQVTQMGQEVILRCVPISNHLYFYWYRQILGQKVEFLVSFYNNEISEKSEIFDDQFSVERPDGSNFTLKIRSTKLEDSAMYFCASSSGTTLQETQYFGPGTRLLVL.

By sample fraction, this clone is large. This chain joins TRBV2 and TRBJ2-7, with a weak D call TRBD2 (6 bases). V was clipped by 5 bases and J by 2 bases, with 10 bases between them. In germline, CDR1 is SNHLY, CDR2 FYNNEI. The CDR3 is 13 amino acids. CDR3: CASSPGLTYEQYF. CDR3 in DNA: TGTGCCAGCAGTCCGGGACTTACCTACGAGCAGTACTTC.

This clone was picked up one time. This chain uses TRBV20-1 with TRBJ2-3, with D hard to call. V was shortened by 0 bases and J by 0 bases, with 13 bases between the two germline ends. The CDR3 extends over 16 amino acids. Germline values: CDR1 DFQATT, CDR2 SNEGSKA (reference sequence). In DNA, the CDR3 is TGCAGTGCTAGAGATTTGGTCCGAGGTAGCACAGATACGCAGTATTTT. Its translation: CSARDLVRGSTDTQYF.

The rearrangement links TRBV20-1 to TRBJ2-1; weak D call: TRBD1 (5 bases). Germline values: CDR1 DFQATT, CDR2 SNEGSKA (reference sequence). The ends were cut back, 6 bases at V and 8 bases at J, with 23 bases in the middle. This CDR3 has 15 amino acids. The CDR3 loop reads CSARRRGLGIDEQFF. CDR3 sequence (DNA): TGCAGTGCACGACGAAGGGGCCTAGGAATCGATGAGCAGTTCTTC.

The table lists this clone with many counts. The chain employs TRBV9 and TRBJ2-5, with a weak D call TRBD2 (6 bases). This CDR3 is 15 amino acids long. With 3 bases removed from V and 5 bases from J, the gap between germline ends came to 17 bases. CDR1 SGDLS and CDR2 YYNGEE come from the germline V gene. The CDR3, as DNA: TGTGCCAGCAGCGCTGCCGGGGGTCAACGGGAGACCCAGTACTTC. It is translated as CASSAAGGQRETQYF.

This clone was counted a few times. The chain has TRBV28 and TRBJ2-2, with 9 nucleotides matching TRBD1. This CDR3 contains 16 residues. From germline, CDR1 is MDHEN and CDR2 SYDVKM. The V gene end was trimmed by 5 bases and the J gene end by 2 bases; junction bases not matched to a gene: 6. The CDR3 region is CASSKPGQGNTGELFF. The CDR3 DNA is TGTGCCAGCAGTAAGCCGGGACAGGGTAACACCGGGGAGCTGTTTTTT.

The table lists this clone with many counts. This chain uses TRBV18 with TRBJ1-1; TRBD1 is a possible D gene (6 bases). V lost 6 bases and J lost 0, with 14 bases in between. Per the germline V gene, CDR1 is KGHSH and CDR2 is LQKENI. The CDR3 has 15 residues. In DNA form, the CDR3 reads TGTGCCAGCTCGCGCAGGGGCGAGTTGAACACTGAAGCTTTCTTT. Its protein product is CASSRRGELNTEAFF.

This clone was picked up a small number of times. The chain carries TRBV6-4 and TRBJ1-5, with 7 bases aligning to TRBD1. Looked up from germline, CDR1 is MRHNA and CDR2 is SNTAGT. The V segment lost 3 bases and the J segment 5 bases; nucleotides outside the gene matches: 7. This CDR3 has 15 amino acids. The CDR3 nucleotides read TGTGCCAGCAGTGAGACAGGGTTGGGGGATCAGCCCCAGCATTTT. Translation gives CASSETGLGDQPQHF.

The chain links TRBV19 to TRBJ2-5; D gene unclear. This CDR3 is built from 14 residues. Trimming removed 3 bases at V and 2 bases at J, with 10 bases between. Germline V CDR1 and CDR2: LNHDA, SQIVND (reference sequence). The CDR3, as DNA: TGTGCCAGTAGTATCTTGGGCGGACAAGAGACCCAGTACTTC. It is translated as CASSILGGQETQYF.

The chain uses TRBV20-1 and TRBJ2-2, with 9 bases fitting TRBD1. There are 12 residues in the CDR3. V lost 5 bases, J lost 6 bases, and 1 base stayed unmatched. The V gene's germline CDR1 is DFQATT and CDR2 SNEGSKA (reference sequence). The CDR3: CSARQGAGELFF. The CDR3 DNA follows: TGCAGTGCTCGACAGGGGGCCGGGGAGCTGTTTTTT.

By proportion, this clone is medium-sized. This chain's CDR3 is CASSLFAGQPQHF. The CDR3 nucleotides are TGCGCCAGCAGCTTGTTTGCGGGACAGCCCCAGCATTTT. This chain joins TRBV5-1 and TRBJ1-5; D is unresolved. This CDR3 comprises 13 residues. The ends were cut back, 1 base at V and 7 bases at J, with 9 bases in the middle. Germline CDR1 SGHRS, CDR2 YFSETQ.

The V gene is TRBV6-4, the J gene TRBJ1-2, with D possibly being TRBD1 (6 bases). Trimming cost V 6 bases and J 8 bases, with 19 bases left between them. This CDR3 region has 14 residues. CDR1 MRHNA and CDR2 SNTAGT come from the germline V gene. The CDR3 nucleotides read TGTGCCAGCAGCCGGACAGTGGCCTTGGGCGGCTACACCTTC. It encodes CASSRTVALGGYTF.

This clone is medium-sized. The CDR3 sequence is CASSYGSGKAQPQHF. Here the CDR3 DNA reads TGTGCCAGCAGTTATGGTAGTGGTAAGGCTCAGCCCCAGCATTTT. The chain recombines TRBV6-2 or TRBV6-3 with TRBJ1-5; D unclear. Trimming removed 3 bases from V and 6 bases from J, with 15 bases in between. This CDR3 has 15 residues. Germline CDR1 is MNHEY and CDR2 is SVGEGT.

This clone was seen a handful of times. The chain couples TRBV20-1 to TRBJ1-6; no clear D. The germline gives CDR1 DFQATT, CDR2 SNEGSKA (reference sequence). This CDR3 comprises 13 residues. The germline V and J ends were trimmed by 3 bases and 11 bases, with 14 bases remaining between them. CDR3 coding DNA: TGCAGTGCTAGCGGGCTGCCCGGGACACCCCTCCACTTT. It codes for CSASGLPGTPLHF.

This clone ranks as medium-sized (0.01 to 0.1%). The chain employs TRBV6-1 and TRBJ1-3, with TRBD1 as a possible D gene (5 bases). CDR1 and CDR2 from the germline V gene are MNHNS and SASEGT. Trimming removed 6 bases at V and 0 bases at J, with 15 bases between. The CDR3 covers 16 residues. The CDR3 sequence is CASRRGRGSSGNTIYF. DNA for the CDR3: TGTGCCAGCAGAAGGGGAAGGGGTTCCTCTGGAAACACCATATATTTT.